The rows below give T cell receptor beta chains drawn from one sample of a study of blood T cell repertoires in COVID-19. Assay: immunoSEQ multiplex PCR; the TCRdb copy retains only in-frame clones and omits some. The data show about 190,000 clones, with 88% seen just once and under 5% held by the top ten. The sample consisted of peripheral blood. These receptor sequences come from a human donor in a cohort sampled during active COVID-19. The CDR3 runs from the conserved cysteine through the conserved F or W. A D gene is named only where the DNA matches it firmly. A row's size may be missing; if present it is once, few, many or a size class.

>-|11|TRBV20-1|-|TRBJ2-7
CSARASYEQYF
TGCAGTGCTAGAGCGAGCTACGAGCAGTACTTC
>-|20|TRBV9|-|TRBJ2-7
CASSVGSPASGGPEVYEQYF
TGTGCCAGCAGCGTAGGGAGCCCCGCTTCAGGGGGGCCGGAGGTTTACGAGCAGTACTTC
>-|13|TRBV5-6|-|TRBJ1-5
CASSLGGDQPQHF
TGTGCCAGCAGCTTGGGGGGGGATCAGCCCCAGCATTTT
>-|16|TRBV7-4|once|TRBJ1-5
CASSFPTPGVPGPQHF
TGTGCCAGCAGCTTTCCGACTCCGGGGGTACCGGGGCCCCAGCATTTT
>-|16|TRBV5-4|-|TRBJ1-3
CASSSWGRSSGNTIYF
TGTGCCAGCAGCTCTTGGGGCCGTAGCTCTGGAAACACCATATATTTT
>TRBD1|14|TRBV7-9|-|TRBJ2-1
CASSSGTGAYEQFF
TGTGCCAGCAGCAGCGGGACAGGGGCTTATGAGCAGTTCTTC
>TRBD1|16|TRBV5-1|-|TRBJ2-3
CASSQGTGEVIDTQYF
TGCGCCAGCAGCCAAGGGACAGGGGAGGTGATAGATACGCAGTATTTT
>TRBD1|18|TRBV6-1|-|TRBJ1-5
CASSGLRQGAGSNQPQHF
TGTGCCAGCAGTGGTTTAAGGCAGGGGGCAGGTAGCAATCAGCCCCAGCATTTT
>-|11|TRBV7-9|-|TRBJ2-7
CASSLGLQQYF
TGTGCCAGCAGCTTAGGACTTCAGCAGTACTTC
>TRBD2|16|TRBV5-1|-|TRBJ2-1
CASSLLAGIVDNEQFF
TGCGCCAGCAGCTTATTAGCGGGGATCGTAGACAATGAGCAGTTCTTC
>TRBD2|13|TRBV6-2/TRBV6-3|-|TRBJ2-1
CASSYTGGSEQFF
TGTGCCAGCAGTTACACGGGGGGGTCTGAGCAGTTCTTC
>-|13|TRBV6-5|once|TRBJ1-3
CASTQGSGNTIYF
TGTGCCAGCACACAGGGTTCTGGAAACACCATATATTTT
>TRBD2|15|TRBV11-2|-|TRBJ2-7
CASRARDSGSHEQYF
TGTGCCAGCAGGGCTCGGGATAGCGGGAGTCACGAGCAGTACTTC
>-|13|TRBV6-8|-|TRBJ2-7
CASSWDTPYEQYF
TGTGCCAGCAGCTGGGACACCCCCTACGAGCAGTACTTC
>TRBD1|12|TRBV6-5|-|TRBJ2-7
CASRSAGGEQYF
TGTGCCAGCAGATCTGCAGGGGGCGAGCAGTACTTC
>-|15|TRBV9|-|TRBJ1-3
CASSPEGLSGNTIYF
TGTGCCAGCAGCCCAGAGGGACTCTCTGGAAACACCATATATTTT
>TRBD2|20|TRBV9|-|TRBJ2-1
CASSVAGLAGGKTSYNEQFF
TGTGCCAGCAGCGTCGCGGGACTAGCGGGGGGCAAGACCTCCTACAATGAGCAGTTCTTC
>TRBD1|14|TRBV29-1|-|TRBJ1-2
CSVAGTGLGDGYTF
TGCAGCGTCGCCGGGACAGGCCTAGGGGATGGCTACACCTTC
>TRBD1|19|TRBV4-1|-|TRBJ2-6
CASSRTGQGATSGANVLTF
TGCGCCAGCAGTCGAACGGGACAGGGGGCAACCTCTGGGGCCAACGTCCTGACTTTC
>-|12|TRBV28|-|TRBJ1-3
CASQGSGNTIYF
TGTGCCTCTCAGGGATCAGGCAACACCATATATTTT
>TRBD1|17|TRBV14|-|TRBJ2-5
CASSQVLPGQGLETQYF
TGTGCCAGCAGCCAAGTTCTCCCGGGACAGGGGCTGGAGACCCAGTACTTC
>TRBD2|14|TRBV4-3|-|TRBJ2-7
CASSQGGGRVEQYF
TGCGCCAGCAGCCAAGGCGGGGGGCGGGTCGAGCAGTACTTC
>-|13|TRBV6-6|few|TRBJ2-2
CASSYRETGELFF
TGTGCCAGCAGTTACAGGGAGACCGGGGAGCTGTTTTTT
>TRBD1|15|TRBV5-5|-|TRBJ1-3
CASSLTGDSGNTIYF
TGTGCCAGCAGCCTTACAGGGGACTCTGGAAACACCATATATTTT